Listed below are T cell receptor beta chains from one sample, sequenced in a study of T cell repertoires in cytomegalovirus infection. TCRdb called the reads again in MiXCR, with one record for every CDR3 protein. The top ten clones hold around 70% of a sample with under 130,000 distinct CDR3 sequences, under 55% of them seen once. Their antigens remain unidentified. Sequencing was performed on CD8+ T cells from cultured PBMCs, taken from culture after CMV antigen stimulation. The receptors originated from a human donor in good health (CMV status not recorded). Some clones in this sample may be carry-over from other donors' samples. Both conserved end residues are part of each CDR3. The D gene is left open where the match is weak. Size is omitted from some rows. Given values are once, few, many or a class for expanded clones.

size | D | J | V | CDR3 | DNA
many | TRBD2 | TRBJ2-5 | TRBV12-3/TRBV12-4 | CASSLRGAAETQYF | TGTGCCAGCAGTTTGCGGGGGGCAGCGGAGACCCAGTACTTC
few | TRBD2 | TRBJ2-5 | TRBV20-1 | CSARDLGLAGGPTTNLQETQYF | TGCAGTGCTAGAGATTTGGGACTAGCGGGGGGCCCTACAACGAATCTCCAAGAGACCCAGTACTTC
NA | TRBD1 | TRBJ1-1 | TRBV15 | CATRGDRLNTEAFF | TGTGCCACCAGAGGGGACAGGCTGAACACTGAAGCTTTCTTT
NA | NA | TRBJ2-1 | TRBV27 | CASSSGGDEQFF | TGTGCCAGCAGCTCCGGGGGTGATGAGCAGTTCTTC
NA | NA | TRBJ2-7 | TRBV11-2 | CASSGAHEQYF | TGTGCCAGCAGCGGGGCCCACGAGCAGTACTTC
NA | TRBD2 | TRBJ2-3 | TRBV20-1 | CSASGVGAGDPSTDTQYF | TGCAGTGCTAGTGGGGTGGGAGCGGGGGATCCAAGCACAGATACGCAGTATTTT
NA | NA | TRBJ2-7 | TRBV19 | CATSQGYPNEQYF | TGTGCCACAAGTCAGGGGTATCCCAACGAGCAGTACTTC
NA | NA | TRBJ2-1 | TRBV19 | CASSILAVAYNEQFF | TGTGCCAGTAGTATTCTCGCGGTGGCCTACAATGAGCAGTTCTTC
few | NA | TRBJ2-1 | TRBV6-1 | CASSPHRENEQFF | TGTGCCAGCAGTCCTCACAGGGAAAATGAGCAGTTCTTC
NA | NA | TRBJ1-2 | TRBV3-1 | CASSHLSFYGYTF | TGTGCCAGCAGCCATCTAAGTTTTTATGGCTACACCTTC
NA | NA | TRBJ1-3 | TRBV11-2 | CATARSPSSGNTIYF | TGTGCCACCGCTAGGAGCCCAAGCTCTGGAAACACCATATATTTT
NA | NA | TRBJ2-3 | TRBV19 | CASSIGLADTQYF | TGTGCCAGTAGTATAGGGCTTGCAGATACGCAGTATTTT
NA | NA | TRBJ1-1 | TRBV4-1 | CASSQDYGLHTEAFF | TGCGCCAGCAGCCAAGATTACGGGTTGCACACTGAAGCTTTCTTT
many | TRBD1 | TRBJ2-7 | TRBV28 | CASSLERTGEWDEQYF | TGTGCCAGCAGTTTGGAGAGGACAGGGGAATGGGACGAGCAGTACTTC
few | TRBD1 | TRBJ1-5 | TRBV27 | CASRPGQGGQPQHF | TGTGCCAGCAGACCTGGACAGGGTGGGCAGCCCCAGCATTTT
NA | NA | TRBJ1-1 | TRBV19 | CASTPGAVLPTEAFF | TGTGCCAGTACCCCTGGGGCAGTGCTCCCCACTGAAGCTTTCTTT
few | NA | TRBJ2-1 | TRBV28 | CASSFRRSSYNEQFF | TGTGCCAGCAGTTTCCGCAGGAGCTCCTACAATGAGCAGTTCTTC
NA | NA | TRBJ2-1 | TRBV6-6 | CASSYSFDEQFF | TGTGCCAGCAGTTACTCGTTCGATGAGCAGTTCTTC
few | TRBD1 | TRBJ2-7 | TRBV7-4 | CASSTDRTYEQYF | TGTGCCAGCAGCACGGACAGGACCTACGAGCAGTACTTC
NA | NA | TRBJ2-2 | TRBV7-9 | CASSSDTGELFF | TGTGCCAGCAGCTCTGACACCGGGGAGCTGTTTTTT
NA | NA | TRBJ1-6 | TRBV4-1 | CASSRITGSGSPLHF | TGCGCCAGCAGCCGGATTACAGGGTCGGGCTCACCCCTCCACTTT
once | NA | TRBJ2-1 | TRBV4-1 | CASSQDTDEQFF | TGCGCCAGCAGCCAAGATACCGATGAGCAGTTCTTC
NA | NA | TRBJ1-2 | TRBV12-3/TRBV12-4 | CASSWGARLQGYTF | TGTGCCAGCAGTTGGGGGGCACGTTTGCAAGGCTACACCTTC
NA | TRBD2 | TRBJ2-3 | TRBV2 | CASSEVGGKGQYF | TGTGCCAGCAGTGAAGTGGGGGGGAAAGGGCAGTATTTT
NA | NA | TRBJ2-7 | TRBV6-8 | CASSYSSGLLSEQYF | TGTGCCAGCAGTTACTCGTCAGGGCTCCTGTCCGAGCAGTACTTC
NA | NA | TRBJ2-1 | TRBV6-5 | CASSYSTGTNEQFF | TGTGCCAGCAGTTACTCGACAGGGACTAACGAGCAGTTCTTC
NA | TRBD1 | TRBJ2-1 | TRBV7-6 | CASSLPRGQGPYNEQFF | TGTGCCAGCAGCTTACCCAGGGGACAGGGGCCTTACAATGAGCAGTTCTTC
NA | TRBD1 | TRBJ2-3 | TRBV5-4 | CASSMGQGVDTQYF | TGTGCCAGCAGCATGGGACAGGGGGTCGATACGCAGTATTTT
many | TRBD2 | TRBJ2-3 | TRBV4-1 | CASKIKKMGVAGANTDTQYF | TGCGCCAGCAAAATCAAGAAGATGGGGGTAGCGGGGGCCAACACAGATACGCAGTATTTT
NA | TRBD2 | TRBJ2-1 | TRBV7-8 | CASSLVLAGNNEQFF | TGTGCCAGCAGCTTAGTGCTAGCGGGAAACAATGAGCAGTTCTTC
NA | TRBD1 | TRBJ2-7 | TRBV7-9 | CASSPSGQLYEQYF | TGTGCCAGCAGCCCTTCGGGACAGCTCTACGAGCAGTACTTC
few | NA | TRBJ2-3 | TRBV5-6 | CASSGGEPDTQYF | TGTGCCAGCTCCGGTGGGGAACCCGATACGCAGTATTTT
NA | TRBD2 | TRBJ2-5 | TRBV15 | CATSRSGLAVSQETQYF | TGTGCCACCAGCAGATCTGGTCTAGCGGTAAGCCAAGAGACCCAGTACTTC
NA | TRBD1 | TRBJ1-1 | TRBV6-6 | CASRPTGIGPTEAFF | TGTGCCAGCAGACCGACAGGGATCGGGCCCACTGAAGCTTTCTTT
NA | NA | TRBJ2-1 | TRBV29-1 | CSVDRGRSGSYNEQFF | TGCAGCGTTGATCGTGGCCGTAGCGGCTCCTACAATGAGCAGTTCTTC
NA | NA | TRBJ1-1 | TRBV7-9 | CASSLGPPGSYTEAFF | TGTGCCAGCAGCCTGGGACCTCCGGGGAGCTACACTGAAGCTTTCTTT
NA | NA | TRBJ1-3 | TRBV7-2 | CASRKGSSGNTIYF | TGTGCCAGCAGGAAGGGGAGCTCTGGAAACACCATATATTTT
few | NA | TRBJ1-1 | TRBV7-3 | CASSLGAANTEAFF | TGTGCCAGCAGCTTGGGTGCCGCGAACACTGAAGCTTTCTTT
NA | TRBD1 | TRBJ2-6 | TRBV6-8 | CASSKGTGTGANVLTF | TGTGCCAGCAGTAAAGGGACAGGGACTGGGGCCAACGTCCTGACTTTC
many | NA | TRBJ2-7 | TRBV4-2 | CASSQELRGPYEQYF | TGTGCCAGCAGCCAAGAGTTGCGGGGCCCCTACGAGCAGTACTTC
NA | NA | TRBJ2-2 | TRBV28 | CASSLGPGIMVTGELFF | TGTGCCAGCAGTTTGGGACCGGGGATCATGGTCACCGGGGAGCTGTTTTTT
NA | NA | TRBJ2-4 | TRBV6-1 | CASSPFKAAKNIQYF | TGTGCCAGCAGTCCCTTTAAAGCGGCCAAAAACATTCAGTACTTC